This T cell receptor (beta chain) was identified during a study of Ad26.COV2.S vaccination and SARS-CoV-2 variants. This clone was seen more than once but under ten times. V shed 2 bases and J 4 bases; nucleotides not matched to a gene: 9. The CDR3 is 18 amino acids. Germline CDR1 and CDR2: SGHTS and YDEGEE. Using immunoSEQ multiplex PCR, the repertoire was profiled, and TCRdb retains in-frame clones only, with some absent. The repertoire includes about 480,000 clones, approximately 88% of them detected once, and about 13% sits in the top ten. Treatment in this sample: approximately 18 received Ad26.COV2.S at low or high dose, single or two shots; roughly five received placebo; per-sample allocation not given. On day 63 after the first injection, vaccine and placebo recipients gave samples.

The TCR comes from a person aged 18 to 65 who received the Ad26.COV2.S COVID-19 vaccine or a placebo. The J gene is TRBJ2-7, the V gene TRBV5-8; 16 positions match TRBD2. The source material was peripheral blood, sampled in a trial of Ad26.COV2.S vaccine versus placebo. The CDR3 protein is CASSLLGLAGGLQYEQYF. The CDR3 bases are TGTGCCAGCAGCTTATTGGGACTAGCGGGAGGGCTCCAGTACGAGCAGTACTTC.